Listed here are 13 T cell receptor beta chains from one sample, sequenced in a study of CD8 T cells in ankylosing spondylitis. Study-wide findings and caveats: Characteristic, it appeared, of ankylosing spondylitis blood was a TCR beta motif of roughly eight highly homologous variants.

TCRdb re-called the 5' RACE reads with MiXCR, one entry per CDR3 protein. The sample has 450,000 or so distinct CDR3 sequences, 25% to 30% seen once. Their cognate antigens are unknown. Sequences were obtained from blood, either unsorted or a sorted T cell fraction (not recorded which). The receptors were sampled from a male donor with ankylosing spondylitis.

This clonotype was counted only a few times. The J gene is TRBJ2-6, the V gene TRBV7-9; unclear D gene. Trimming took 2 bases from V and 0 from J, leaving 5 bases between them. The germline gives CDR1 SEHNR, CDR2 FQNEAQ (reference sequence). CDR3 length: 15 residues. The CDR3 is CASSLQNSGANVLTF. Written as DNA, the CDR3 is TGTGCCAGCAGCTTACAAAACTCTGGGGCCAACGTCCTGACTTTC. The full variable domain, completed using reference TRBV7-9 and TRBJ2-6, is DTGVSQNPRHKITKRGQNVTFRCDPISEHNRLYWYRQTLGQGPEFLTYFQNEAQLEKSRLLSDRFSAERPKGSFSTLEIQRTEQGDSAMYLCASSLQNSGANVLTFGAGSRLTVL.

J is TRBJ2-1 and V is TRBV7-9; the match to TRBD1 covers 12 bases. With V trimmed by 4 bases and J by 8 bases, 6 bases remained unmatched. The germline gives CDR1 SEHNR, CDR2 FQNEAQ (reference sequence). There are 15 residues in the CDR3. The CDR3, as DNA: TGTGCCAGCAGCTCACCGGGACAGGGGGCGGATGAGCAGTTCTTC. Translated: CASSSPGQGADEQFF.

This clonotype has more than one count but fewer than ten. The V gene is TRBV12-3 or TRBV12-4, the J gene TRBJ2-5; D tentatively fits TRBD1 or TRBD2 (6 bases each). V was clipped by 7 bases and J by 2 bases, with 11 bases between them. The CDR3 extends over 13 amino acids. The CDR3 spells CASTRGTQETQYF. CDR3 bases: TGTGCCAGCACTCGCGGGACACAAGAGACCCAGTACTTC.

This clonotype was counted between two and nine times. The chain links TRBV7-2 to TRBJ1-2; perhaps TRBD1 as D (5 bases). This CDR3 has 15 residues. V gave up 1 base and J gave up 4 bases, with 13 bases separating them. CDR1 and CDR2 (germline): SGHTA, FQGNSA. In DNA form, the CDR3 reads TGTGCCAGCAGCTTAGGAACGGGGCTTAGCTATGGCTACACCTTC. It translates to CASSLGTGLSYGYTF.

The table lists this clonotype with a few counts. This chain uses TRBV6-2 or TRBV6-3 with TRBJ2-7, with D unclear. Germline V gives CDR1 MNHEY, CDR2 SVGEGT. V was pared by 4 bases and J by 0 bases, with 7 bases between. The CDR3 has 13 residues. The CDR3 nucleotides are TGTGCCAGCAGTTCTGACACCTCCTACGAGCAGTACGTC. It yields the protein CASSSDTSYEQYV.

Many counts were recorded for this clonotype. The chain combines TRBV11-2 with TRBJ2-2, with 8 nucleotides matching TRBD1. This CDR3 is 14 amino acids long. Germline CDR1 and CDR2: SGHAT and FQNNGV. With V trimmed by 3 bases and J by 3 bases, 0 bases remained unmatched. The CDR3 DNA reads TGTGCCAGCAGCTTGGACAGGGACACCGGGGAGCTGTTTTTT. Amino acids: CASSLDRDTGELFF.

The chain uses TRBV5-1 and TRBJ2-7; 8 bases agree with TRBD1. The CDR3 is 17 amino acids. Germline values: CDR1 SGHRS, CDR2 YFSETQ. The V gene end was trimmed by 4 bases and the J gene end by 0 bases; junction bases not matched to a gene: 12. This CDR3 reads CASSLGLTGAFSYEQYF. The CDR3 DNA is TGCGCCAGCAGCCTGGGCTTGACAGGGGCCTTCTCCTACGAGCAGTACTTC.

The CDR3 sequence is CASTMLGQASDTQYF. The CDR3 DNA is TGTGCCAGCACTATGCTAGGACAGGCATCGGATACGCAGTATTTT. The chain employs TRBV6-1 and TRBJ2-3; 7 nucleotides line up with TRBD1. This CDR3 spans 15 amino acids. J lost 6 bases, V lost 7 bases, and 13 bases had no gene match. Germline lookup yields CDR1 MNHNS and CDR2 SASEGT.

This clonotype has a handful of counts. V is TRBV20-1 and J is TRBJ2-7; 9 bases match TRBD2. CDR3 size: 14 residues. The germline V gene has CDR1 DFQATT and CDR2 SNEGSKA (reference sequence). J lost 4 bases, V lost 0 bases, and 4 bases had no gene match. The CDR3 sequence: CSARDFSGRYEQYF. For the CDR3, the DNA is TGCAGTGCTAGAGATTTTAGCGGGAGATACGAGCAGTACTTC.

This clonotype was seen only a few times. The rearrangement joins TRBV11-1 to TRBJ2-1; 10 bases map to TRBD2. V gave up 4 bases and J gave up 2 bases; unmatched junction bases: 5. CDR3 length equals 16 residues. CDR1 and CDR2 from the germline V gene are SGHAT and FQDESV (reference sequence). The CDR3, as DNA: TGTGCCAGCAGCTCCCTAAGCGGGAGGGCCTACAATGAGCAGTTCTTC. Translated: CASSSLSGRAYNEQFF.

The V gene is TRBV21-1, the J gene TRBJ2-3; the table's D call TRBD1 went unverified against the DNA. TRBV21-1 is labeled a pseudogene. CDR3 length: 16 residues. Here the CDR3 DNA reads TGTGCCAGCAGCACATGGACAGGAACCAGCACAGATACGCAGTATTTT. It yields the protein CASSTWTGTSTDTQYF.

The V call is TRBV4-1, the J call TRBJ1-5; maybe TRBD1 (5 bases). V gave up 2 bases and J gave up 2 bases, with 13 bases separating them. The CDR3 loop spans 16 amino acids. CDR1 and CDR2 from the germline V gene are MGHRA and YSYEKL. The CDR3 sequence: CASSQTRVGGNQPQHF. The DNA for the CDR3 is TGCGCCAGCAGCCAAACCAGGGTTGGTGGCAATCAGCCCCAGCATTTT.

V and J are TRBV7-8 and TRBJ2-2; 8 bases fit TRBD1. This CDR3 comprises 15 residues. With 2 bases clipped from V and 6 bases from J, the junction kept 5 bases outside the gene matches. Germline V gene sequence: CDR1 SGHVS, CDR2 FQNEAQ. CDR3 nucleotides: TGTGCCAGCAGCTTAAGGCAGGGGGCTGCCGGGGAGCTGTTTTTT. Its translation is CASSLRQGAAGELFF.